The entry below gives a single T cell receptor (beta chain) sequence along with its context. The record originates from a study of blood T cell repertoires in COVID-19. Study-wide background: Some COVID-19 samples were acute and others convalescent; all came from the United States, Italy and Spain.

CDR3 length equals 14 residues. Germline CDR1 is SGHRS and CDR2 is YFSETQ. The V and J ends lost 4 bases and 2 bases, in that order; junction bases with no gene match: 3. Original handling: Amplification of reference gene primers was used by the study to estimate nucleated cell counts. Some clones are missing from TCRdb's copy, which holds only in-frame ones; the method was immunoSEQ multiplex PCR. V and J calls and clone size are those listed in that table; D and trimming were worked out from the DNA. Here the sample spans over 200,000 clones, around nine tenths being singletons. The chain links TRBV5-1 to TRBJ1-5; 7 bases line up with TRBD1. The clonotype comes from a woman under 30 who had recovered from COVID-19. The sequencing input was peripheral blood. The CDR3 nucleotides are TGCGCCAGCAGCCGACAGGGCGGCAATCAGCCCCAGCATTTT. Its protein is CASSRQGGNQPQHF.